The entry that follows covers one T cell receptor (beta chain) sequence. Its antigen is not identified. A sample-barcoded 5' primer and a J-beta primer mix were used in a second PCR of about 7 to 12 cycles. Carrying 12 random nucleotides, a template-switch adaptor labeled each individual cDNA molecule. TCRdb passed the 5' RACE reads through MiXCR, listing each CDR3 protein once. The sample shows nearly 800,000 distinct CDR3 sequences, 25% of them seen only once. The data originate from a study of blood T cells in healthy people across ages. Whole-study findings and limits: The fall in TCR beta diversity per million T cells was roughly linear with age.

The germline CDR1 and CDR2 sequences are SNHLY and FYNNEI. Unmatched junction bases numbered 4, after V lost 4 bases and J lost 4 bases. The CDR3 extends over 15 amino acids. These data were likewise used in another study, on T cells of mothers and their children. That report notes: Thymic selection molds TCR recombination output in a comparable way in related and unrelated pairs.

The TCR sequence derives from a boy between 5 and 17 years old in good health. The rearrangement joins TRBV2 to TRBJ2-2, with TRBD1 matching over 9 bases. Sequences were obtained from blood. The CDR3 coding sequence is TGTGCCAGCAGTGTCCGGGACAGGGCCACCGGGGAGCTGTTTTTT. Translation: CASSVRDRATGELFF.